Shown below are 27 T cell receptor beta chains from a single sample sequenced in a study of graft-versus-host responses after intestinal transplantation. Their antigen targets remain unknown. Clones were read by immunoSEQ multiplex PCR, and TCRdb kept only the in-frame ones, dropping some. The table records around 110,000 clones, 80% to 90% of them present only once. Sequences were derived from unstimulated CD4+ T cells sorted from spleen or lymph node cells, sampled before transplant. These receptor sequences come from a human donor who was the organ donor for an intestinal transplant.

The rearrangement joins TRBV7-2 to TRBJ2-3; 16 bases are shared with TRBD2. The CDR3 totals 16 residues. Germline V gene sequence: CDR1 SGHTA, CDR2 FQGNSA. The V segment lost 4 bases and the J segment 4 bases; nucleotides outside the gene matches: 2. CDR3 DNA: TGTGCCAGCAGCTCGGGACTAGCGGGGGGGCCAGATACGCAGTATTTT. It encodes CASSSGLAGGPDTQYF.

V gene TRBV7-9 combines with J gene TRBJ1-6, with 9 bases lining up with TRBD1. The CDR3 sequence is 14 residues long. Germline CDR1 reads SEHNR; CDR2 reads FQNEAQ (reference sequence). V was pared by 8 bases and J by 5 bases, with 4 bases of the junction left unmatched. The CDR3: CASGWTGDNSPLHF. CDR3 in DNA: TGTGCCAGCGGCTGGACAGGGGATAATTCACCCCTCCACTTT. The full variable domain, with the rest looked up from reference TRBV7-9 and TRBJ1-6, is DTGVSQNPRHKITKRGQNVTFRCDPISEHNRLYWYRQTLGQGPEFLTYFQNEAQLEKSRLLSDRFSAERPKGSFSTLEIQRTEQGDSAMYLCASGWTGDNSPLHFGNGTRLTVT.

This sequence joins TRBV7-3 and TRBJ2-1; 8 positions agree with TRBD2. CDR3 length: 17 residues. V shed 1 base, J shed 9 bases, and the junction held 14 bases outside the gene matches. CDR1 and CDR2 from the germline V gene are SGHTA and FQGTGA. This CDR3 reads CASSLIAREAQRSEQFF. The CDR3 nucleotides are TGTGCCAGCAGCTTAATCGCGCGGGAGGCCCAAAGGAGTGAGCAGTTCTTC.

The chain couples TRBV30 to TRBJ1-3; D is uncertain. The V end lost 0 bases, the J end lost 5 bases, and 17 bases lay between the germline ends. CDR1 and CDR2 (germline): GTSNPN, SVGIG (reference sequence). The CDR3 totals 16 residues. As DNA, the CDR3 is TGTGCCTGGAGTGTCGTACCGAACTCTAGGCGAAACACCATATATTTT. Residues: CAWSVVPNSRRNTIYF.

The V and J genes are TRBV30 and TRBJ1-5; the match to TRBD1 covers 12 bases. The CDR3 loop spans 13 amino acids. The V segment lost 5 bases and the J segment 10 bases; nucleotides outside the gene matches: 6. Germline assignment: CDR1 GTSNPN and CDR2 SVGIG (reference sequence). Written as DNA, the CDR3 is TGTGCCTGGGGGACAGGGGGCGAGAGACCCCAGCATTTT. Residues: CAWGTGGERPQHF.

The CDR3 DNA sequence: TGTGCCAGCAGTGTTGACAGCGGCTACACCTTC. It encodes CASSVDSGYTF. The chain combines TRBV6-6 with TRBJ1-2; D might be TRBD1 (5 bases). The CDR3 contains 11 residues. Trimming left V 5 bases short and J 8 bases short, with 9 bases between. Per the germline V gene, CDR1 is MNHNY and CDR2 is SVGAGI (reference sequence).

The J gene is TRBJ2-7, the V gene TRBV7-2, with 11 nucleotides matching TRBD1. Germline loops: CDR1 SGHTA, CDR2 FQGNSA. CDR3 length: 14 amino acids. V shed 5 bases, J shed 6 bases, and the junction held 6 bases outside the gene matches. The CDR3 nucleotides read TGTGCCAGCAGCACCAGGACAGGGGGCGTCGAGCAGTACTTC. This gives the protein CASSTRTGGVEQYF.

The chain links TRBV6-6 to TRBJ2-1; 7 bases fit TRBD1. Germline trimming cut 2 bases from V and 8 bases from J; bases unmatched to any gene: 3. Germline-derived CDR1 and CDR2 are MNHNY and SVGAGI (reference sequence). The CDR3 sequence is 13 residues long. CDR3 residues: CASSYGTAHEQFF. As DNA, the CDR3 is TGTGCCAGCAGTTACGGGACAGCCCATGAGCAGTTCTTC.

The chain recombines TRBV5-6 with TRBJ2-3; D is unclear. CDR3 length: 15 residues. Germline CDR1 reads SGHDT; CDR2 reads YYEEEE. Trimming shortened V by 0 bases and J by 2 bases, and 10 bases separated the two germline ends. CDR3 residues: CASSLGVGYTDTQYF. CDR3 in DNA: TGTGCCAGCAGCTTGGGGGTAGGCTACACAGATACGCAGTATTTT.

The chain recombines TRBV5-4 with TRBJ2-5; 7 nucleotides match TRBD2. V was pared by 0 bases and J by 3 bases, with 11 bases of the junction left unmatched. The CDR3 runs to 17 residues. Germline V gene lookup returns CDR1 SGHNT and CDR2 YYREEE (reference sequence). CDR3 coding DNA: TGTGCCAGCAGCTTGGGTGGACTGGCGGGGGAAAAAGAGACCCAGTACTTC. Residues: CASSLGGLAGEKETQYF.

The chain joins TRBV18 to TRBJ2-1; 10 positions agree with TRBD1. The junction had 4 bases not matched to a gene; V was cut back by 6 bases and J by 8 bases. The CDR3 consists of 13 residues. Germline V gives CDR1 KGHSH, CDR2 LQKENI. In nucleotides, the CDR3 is TGTGCCAGCTCGGGACAGGGGATGGATGAGCAGTTCTTC. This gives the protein CASSGQGMDEQFF.

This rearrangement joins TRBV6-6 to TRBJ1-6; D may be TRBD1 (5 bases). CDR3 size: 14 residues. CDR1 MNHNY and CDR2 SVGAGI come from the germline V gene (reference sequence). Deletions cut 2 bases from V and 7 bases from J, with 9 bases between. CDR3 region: CASSYGEGNSPLHF. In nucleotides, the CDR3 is TGTGCCAGCAGTTACGGGGAGGGGAATTCACCCCTCCACTTT.

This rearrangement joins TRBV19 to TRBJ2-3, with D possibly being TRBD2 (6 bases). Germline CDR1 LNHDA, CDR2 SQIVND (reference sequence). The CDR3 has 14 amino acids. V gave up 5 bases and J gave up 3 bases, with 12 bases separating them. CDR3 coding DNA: TGTGCCAGTAGTTGGGGGGATGTGACAGATACGCAGTATTTT. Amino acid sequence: CASSWGDVTDTQYF.

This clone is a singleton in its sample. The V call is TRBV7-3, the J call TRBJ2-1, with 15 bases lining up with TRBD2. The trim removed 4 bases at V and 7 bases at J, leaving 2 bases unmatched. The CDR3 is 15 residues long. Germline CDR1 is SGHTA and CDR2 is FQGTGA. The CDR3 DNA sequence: TGTGCCAGCAGCTCCGGGACTAGCGGGAGGAATGAGCAGTTCTTC. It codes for CASSSGTSGRNEQFF.

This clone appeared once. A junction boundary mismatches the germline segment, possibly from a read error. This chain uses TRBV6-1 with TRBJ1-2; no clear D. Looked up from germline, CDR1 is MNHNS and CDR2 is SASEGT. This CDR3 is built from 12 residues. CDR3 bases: TGTGCCAGCAGTCAAGCCAACTATGGCTACACCTTC. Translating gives CASSQANYGYTF.

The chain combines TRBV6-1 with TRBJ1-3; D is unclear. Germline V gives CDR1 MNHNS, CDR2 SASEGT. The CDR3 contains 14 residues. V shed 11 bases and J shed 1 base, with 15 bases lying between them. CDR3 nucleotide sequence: TGTGCCGCGCCCGGAGAGGGATCTGGAAACACCATATATTTT. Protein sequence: CAAPGEGSGNTIYF.

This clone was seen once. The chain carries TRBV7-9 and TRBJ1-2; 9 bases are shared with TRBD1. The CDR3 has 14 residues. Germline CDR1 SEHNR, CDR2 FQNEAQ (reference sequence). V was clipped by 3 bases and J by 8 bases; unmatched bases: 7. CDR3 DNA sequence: TGTGCCAGCAGCTTTGGGACAGGGAGTGAGGGCTACACCTTC. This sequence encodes CASSFGTGSEGYTF.

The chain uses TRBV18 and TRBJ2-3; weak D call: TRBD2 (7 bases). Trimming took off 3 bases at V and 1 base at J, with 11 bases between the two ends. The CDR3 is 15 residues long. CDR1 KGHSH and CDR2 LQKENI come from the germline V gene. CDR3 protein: CASSPRGGGTDTQYF. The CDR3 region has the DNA TGTGCCAGCTCACCCCGAGGGGGGGGCACAGATACGCAGTATTTT.

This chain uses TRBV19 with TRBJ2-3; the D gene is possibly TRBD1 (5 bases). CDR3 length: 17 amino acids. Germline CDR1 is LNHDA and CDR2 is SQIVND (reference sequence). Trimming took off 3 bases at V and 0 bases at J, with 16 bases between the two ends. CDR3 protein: CASSMKPRQTSTDTQYF. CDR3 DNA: TGTGCCAGTAGTATGAAACCCAGACAGACCAGCACAGATACGCAGTATTTT.

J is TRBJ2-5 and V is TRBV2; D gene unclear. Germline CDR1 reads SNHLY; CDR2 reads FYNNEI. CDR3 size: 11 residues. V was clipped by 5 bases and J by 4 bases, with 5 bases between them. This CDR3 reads CASSRSETQYF. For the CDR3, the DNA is TGTGCCAGCAGTAGGTCAGAGACCCAGTACTTC.

CDR3 region: CASSFTRGDEQYF. The CDR3 nucleotides read TGTGCCAGTAGCTTCACGCGGGGGGACGAGCAGTACTTC. The V call is TRBV19, the J call TRBJ2-7; 8 nucleotides match TRBD2. Germline assignment: CDR1 LNHDA and CDR2 SQIVND (reference sequence). The CDR3 sequence is 13 residues long. The junction had 6 bases not matched to a gene; V was cut back by 6 bases and J by 5 bases. Drawing the rest from reference TRBV19 and TRBJ2-7, the complete variable domain is DGGITQSPKYLFRKEGQNVTLSCEQNLNHDAMYWYRQDPGQGLRLIYYSQIVNDFQKGDIAEGYSVSREKKESFPLTVTSAQKNPTAFYLCASSFTRGDEQYFGPGTRLTVT.

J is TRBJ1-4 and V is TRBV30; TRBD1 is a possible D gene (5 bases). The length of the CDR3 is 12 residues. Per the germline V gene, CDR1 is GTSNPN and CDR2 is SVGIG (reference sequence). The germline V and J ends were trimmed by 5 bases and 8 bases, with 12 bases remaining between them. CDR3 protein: CAWGGRREKLFF. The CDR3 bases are TGTGCCTGGGGGGGACGGAGGGAAAAACTGTTTTTT.

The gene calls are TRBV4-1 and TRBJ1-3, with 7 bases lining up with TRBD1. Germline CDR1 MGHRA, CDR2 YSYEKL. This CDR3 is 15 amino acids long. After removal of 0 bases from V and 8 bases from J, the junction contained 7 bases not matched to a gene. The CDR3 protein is CASSQDGGQGDTIYF. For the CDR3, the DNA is TGCGCCAGCAGCCAAGATGGGGGGCAGGGGGACACCATATATTTT.

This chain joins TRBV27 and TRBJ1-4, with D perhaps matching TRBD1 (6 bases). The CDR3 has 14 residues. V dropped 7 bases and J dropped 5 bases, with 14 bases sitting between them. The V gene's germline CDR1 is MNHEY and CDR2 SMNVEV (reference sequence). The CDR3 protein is CASTPDSRNEKLFF. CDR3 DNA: TGTGCCAGCACCCCGGACAGCCGAAATGAAAAACTGTTTTTT.

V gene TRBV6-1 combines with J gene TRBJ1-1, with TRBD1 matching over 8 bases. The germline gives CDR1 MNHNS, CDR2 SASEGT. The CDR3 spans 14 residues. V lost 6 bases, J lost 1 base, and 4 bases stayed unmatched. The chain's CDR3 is CASRGQVQNTEAFF. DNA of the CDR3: TGTGCCAGCAGGGGACAGGTACAGAACACTGAAGCTTTCTTT.

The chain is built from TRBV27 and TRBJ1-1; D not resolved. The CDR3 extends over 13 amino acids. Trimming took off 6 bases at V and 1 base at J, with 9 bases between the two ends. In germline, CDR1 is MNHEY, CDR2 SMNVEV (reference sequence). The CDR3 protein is CASSLNRNTEAFF. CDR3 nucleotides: TGTGCCAGCAGCTTGAACAGGAACACTGAAGCTTTCTTT.

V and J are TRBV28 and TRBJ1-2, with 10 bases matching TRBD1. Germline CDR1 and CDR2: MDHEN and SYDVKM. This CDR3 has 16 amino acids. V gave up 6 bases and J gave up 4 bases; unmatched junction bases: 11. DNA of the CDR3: TGTGCCAGCAGCCTTCCCGGGACAGGGGCCTTCTATGGCTACACCTTC. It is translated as CASSLPGTGAFYGYTF.